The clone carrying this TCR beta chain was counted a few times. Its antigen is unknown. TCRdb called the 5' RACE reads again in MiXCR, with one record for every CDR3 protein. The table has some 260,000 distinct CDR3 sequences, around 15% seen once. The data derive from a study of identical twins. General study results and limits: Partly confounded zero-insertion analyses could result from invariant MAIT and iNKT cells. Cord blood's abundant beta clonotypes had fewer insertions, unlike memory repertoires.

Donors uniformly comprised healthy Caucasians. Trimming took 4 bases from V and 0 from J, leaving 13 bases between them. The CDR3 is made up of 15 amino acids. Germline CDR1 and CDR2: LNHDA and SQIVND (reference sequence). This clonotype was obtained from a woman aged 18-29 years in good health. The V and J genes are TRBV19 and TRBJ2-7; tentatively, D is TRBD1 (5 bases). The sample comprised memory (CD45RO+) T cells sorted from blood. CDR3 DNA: TGTGCCAGTAGTAAGGGGTCGGTTAACTCCTACGAGCAGTACTTC. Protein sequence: CASSKGSVNSYEQYF. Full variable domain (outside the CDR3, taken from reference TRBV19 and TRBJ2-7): DGGITQSPKYLFRKEGQNVTLSCEQNLNHDAMYWYRQDPGQGLRLIYYSQIVNDFQKGDIAEGYSVSREKKESFPLTVTSAQKNPTAFYLCASSKGSVNSYEQYFGPGTRLTVT.